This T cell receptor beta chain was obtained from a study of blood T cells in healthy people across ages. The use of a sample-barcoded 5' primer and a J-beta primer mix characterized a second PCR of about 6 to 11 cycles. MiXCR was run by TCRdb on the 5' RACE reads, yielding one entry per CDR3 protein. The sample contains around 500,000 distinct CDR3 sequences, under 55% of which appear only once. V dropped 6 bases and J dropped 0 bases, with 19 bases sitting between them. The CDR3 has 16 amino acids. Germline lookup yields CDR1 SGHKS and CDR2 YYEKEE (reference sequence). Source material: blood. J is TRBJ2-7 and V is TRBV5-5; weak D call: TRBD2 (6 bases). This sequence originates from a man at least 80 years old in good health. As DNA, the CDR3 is TGTGCCAGCACCCACCCCTCGGGCGGGATCTCCTACGAGCAGTACTTC. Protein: CASTHPSGGISYEQYF.